Listed here are 24 T cell receptor beta chains from one sample, sequenced in a study of metastatic and nonmetastatic thyroid tumors. Not a single patient had been given any form of treatment at any point before undergoing thyroid surgery. TCRdb recomputed clones from the PCR reads via MiXCR. The sample gives around 20,000 clones, 28% of which show up once; roughly a tenth is in the top ten. What was sequenced was tumor tissue. These receptors came from a female donor with papillary thyroid cancer or a benign thyroid nodule (not recorded which). Some clones in this sample may be carry-over from other donors' samples.

This chain joins TRBV6-1 and TRBJ2-7; 11 bases fit TRBD2. Germline assignment: CDR1 MNHNS and CDR2 SASEGT. The CDR3 length is 14 residues. V lost 6 bases to trimming and J lost 2 bases; unmatched junction nucleotides: 3. The CDR3 here is CASRETSGAYEQYF. CDR3 bases: TGTGCCAGCAGAGAGACTAGCGGGGCCTACGAGCAGTACTTC.

The V and J genes are TRBV20-1 and TRBJ1-1, with a tentative D call TRBD1 (6 bases). This CDR3 is built from 14 residues. V gave up 6 bases and J gave up 8 bases, with 22 bases separating them. Germline V CDR1 and CDR2: DFQATT, SNEGSKA (reference sequence). DNA for the CDR3: TGCAGTGCCCTCGGGGGTTCAGGGGAGCCAGAAGCTTTCTTT. Translated: CSALGGSGEPEAFF.

The V and J genes are TRBV30 and TRBJ1-2, with D maybe TRBD1 (6 bases). V lost 1 base and J 0 bases, leaving 9 bases between the germline ends. The CDR3 is 14 residues long. The germline V gene has CDR1 GTSNPN and CDR2 SVGIG (reference sequence). The CDR3 loop reads CAWSGTVANYGYTF. CDR3 DNA: TGTGCCTGGAGTGGGACAGTAGCTAACTATGGCTACACCTTC.

This rearrangement joins TRBV6-5 to TRBJ1-2; a possible D gene is TRBD1 (5 bases). The length of the CDR3 is 12 residues. The V end was cut by 2 bases, the J end by 6 bases, with 7 bases between. From germline, CDR1 is MNHEY and CDR2 SVGAGI. CDR3 loop: CASSYTGDGYTF. In nucleotides, the CDR3 is TGTGCCAGCAGTTACACGGGGGATGGCTACACCTTC.

This clone rates as medium-sized. This chain uses TRBV11-3 with TRBJ2-7; TRBD2 matches at 7 bases. Germline V gene data show CDR1 as SGHNT and CDR2 as YENEEA. This CDR3 has 14 amino acids. Unmatched junction bases numbered 7, after V lost 4 bases and J lost 4 bases. CDR3 sequence (DNA): TGTGCCAGCAGCTACCGGACTAGAGTGTACGAGCAGTACTTC. As protein: CASSYRTRVYEQYF.

The V call is TRBV12-3 or TRBV12-4, the J call TRBJ2-3, with TRBD2 matching over 10 bases. The trim removed 6 bases at V and 2 bases at J, leaving 5 bases unmatched. The CDR3 covers 15 residues. The DNA of the CDR3 is TGTGCCAGCAGCCGGACTAGCGGAAACACAGATACGCAGTATTTT. This translates into CASSRTSGNTDTQYF.

This clone is termed medium-sized. The chain uses TRBV6-1 and TRBJ2-1; D ambiguous. Germline CDR1 reads MNHNS; CDR2 reads SASEGT. Trimming stripped 0 bases from V and 4 bases from J, with 1 base between. The CDR3 covers 12 residues. CDR3 nucleotides: TGTGCCAGCAGTGAAGCTTACAATGAGCAGTTCTTC. Its translation is CASSEAYNEQFF.

This clone was seen a few times. This may stem from a read error, because a much larger clone lies one nucleotide away. The V call is TRBV6-1, the J call TRBJ2-6; tentatively, D is TRBD1 or TRBD2 (5 bases each). The CDR3 contains 16 residues. Germline-derived CDR1 and CDR2 are MNHNS and SASEGT. The CDR3 bases are TGTGCCAGCAGACCACTCCAAGGCCACGGGGCCAACATCCTGACTTTC. Its protein product is CASRPLQGHGANILTF.

The sample holds many counts of this clone. The chain joins TRBV29-1 to TRBJ1-2, with a tentative D call TRBD1 (5 bases). This CDR3 is 15 amino acids long. Trimming took 2 bases from V and 8 from J, leaving 21 bases between them. The V gene's germline CDR1 is SQVTM and CDR2 ANQGSEA. In nucleotides, the CDR3 is TGCAGCGTTGAATCCTCCGGGGGTTTCGCGGGGGGCTACACCTTC. This translates into CSVESSGGFAGGYTF.

The chain has TRBV2 and TRBJ2-6; 7 nucleotides line up with TRBD1. CDR1 and CDR2 (germline): SNHLY, FYNNEI. The CDR3 sequence is 15 residues long. The V gene end was trimmed by 6 bases and the J gene end by 0 bases; junction bases not matched to a gene: 2. CDR3: CASRRDSSGANVLTF. In nucleotides, the CDR3 is TGTGCCAGCAGGAGGGACAGCTCTGGGGCCAACGTCCTGACTTTC.

This clone has only a few counts. This chain links TRBV6-1 with TRBJ2-7; D remains unclear. Deletions cut 5 bases from V and 3 bases from J, with 17 bases between. Looked up from germline, CDR1 is MNHNS and CDR2 is SASEGT. The CDR3 has 15 residues. For the CDR3, the DNA is TGTGCCAGCAGTTCCGGACCTACCGTCTACTACGAGCAGTACGTC. Its protein product is CASSSGPTVYYEQYV.

By share, this clone ranks as medium-sized (0.01 to 0.1%). J is TRBJ1-2 and V is TRBV6-1; 8 bases match TRBD1. The V gene end was trimmed by 3 bases and the J gene end by 2 bases; junction bases not matched to a gene: 2. Germline V lookup: CDR1 MNHNS, CDR2 SASEGT. This CDR3 region has 14 residues. In nucleotides, the CDR3 is TGTGCCAGCAGTGACTGGACAGGGAACTATGGCTACACCTTC. Its translation is CASSDWTGNYGYTF.

This clone was detected ten times or more. Since a much larger clone is just one base distant, this may be a read error. The rearrangement uses TRBV18 and TRBJ1-1; TRBD1 agrees at 8 bases. The CDR3 loop spans 13 amino acids. J lost 11 bases, V lost 3 bases, and 8 bases had no gene match. Germline CDR1 and CDR2: KGHSH and LQKENI. CDR3 in DNA: TGTGCCAGCTCACCTGACAGGGGAAGTTTGGCTTTCTTT. It is translated as CASSPDRGSLAFF. Supplemented by reference TRBV18 and TRBJ1-1, the full variable domain reads NAGVMQNPRHLVRRRGQEARLRCSPMKGHSHVYWYRQLPEEGLKFMVYLQKENIIDESGMPKERFSAEFPKEGPSILRIQQVVRGDSAAYFCASSPDRGSLAFFGQGTRLTVV.

The gene calls are TRBV20-1 and TRBJ1-5; TRBD1 matches 8 bases. Germline V gene sequence: CDR1 DFQATT, CDR2 SNEGSKA (reference sequence). V lost 0 bases, J lost 2 bases, and 6 bases stayed unmatched. This CDR3 contains 16 residues. The CDR3 spells CSAREPTGQGNQPQHF. The DNA for the CDR3 is TGCAGTGCTAGAGAACCCACGGGACAGGGCAATCAGCCCCAGCATTTT.

The V gene is TRBV20-1, the J gene TRBJ2-1, with 8 nucleotides matching TRBD2. J lost 8 bases, V lost 0 bases, and 9 bases had no gene match. Germline V lookup: CDR1 DFQATT, CDR2 SNEGSKA (reference sequence). This CDR3 contains 15 residues. CDR3: CSARDNAGLGDEQFF. DNA of the CDR3: TGCAGTGCTAGAGATAACGCGGGACTAGGTGATGAGCAGTTCTTC.

This clone is labeled medium-sized. The chain employs TRBV28 and TRBJ1-5, with TRBD1 as a possible D gene (6 bases). The CDR3 sequence is 15 residues long. Trimming left V 2 bases short and J 3 bases short, with 11 bases between. Per the germline V gene, CDR1 is MDHEN and CDR2 is SYDVKM. The CDR3 sequence: CASSLAGAYNQPQHF. The DNA for the CDR3 is TGTGCCAGCAGTTTAGCGGGGGCCTACAATCAGCCCCAGCATTTT. Complete variable domain (other parts from reference TRBV28 and TRBJ1-5): DVKVTQSSRYLVKRTGEKVFLECVQDMDHENMFWYRQDPGLGLRLIYFSYDVKMKEKGDIPEGYSVSREKKERFSLILESASTNQTSMYLCASSLAGAYNQPQHFGDGTRLSIL.

This clone was counted a few times. The V gene is TRBV6-6, the J gene TRBJ2-3, with 13 positions matching TRBD2. CDR1 and CDR2 from the germline V gene are MNHNY and SVGAGI (reference sequence). The V segment lost 10 bases and the J segment 7 bases; nucleotides outside the gene matches: 17. The CDR3 loop spans 17 amino acids. CDR3: CANTQPGLAGAFNTQYF. The DNA of the CDR3 is TGTGCCAACACACAACCTGGACTAGCGGGAGCCTTTAATACGCAGTATTTT.

This sequence joins TRBV2 and TRBJ2-5; perhaps TRBD2 as D (6 bases). The CDR3 loop spans 14 amino acids. Between the trimmed V and J ends, which lost 7 bases and 6 bases, there was a span of 18 bases. CDR1 is SNHLY, CDR2 FYNNEI, per germline. The CDR3 sequence: CASTPGGGRKTQYF. CDR3 bases: TGTGCCAGCACTCCGGGCGGTGGGAGGAAGACCCAGTACTTC.

By frequency in the sample, this clone is medium-sized. The gene calls are TRBV12-3 or TRBV12-4 and TRBJ2-3; D is unresolved. With 1 base removed from V and 4 bases from J, the gap between germline ends came to 6 bases. There are 13 residues in the CDR3. This CDR3 reads CASSLGGADTQYF. The CDR3 region has the DNA TGTGCCAGCAGTTTAGGTGGAGCAGATACGCAGTATTTT.

This clone has at least ten counts. The rearrangement uses TRBV19 and TRBJ2-1; D is ambiguous. Germline CDR1 and CDR2: LNHDA and SQIVND (reference sequence). This CDR3 spans 13 amino acids. Trimming left V 1 base short and J 9 bases short, with 10 bases between. CDR3 nucleotides: TGTGCCAGTAGTATAGCCCCCCTCCTTGAGCAGTTCTTC. Protein sequence: CASSIAPLLEQFF.

This clone was observed many times. The V call is TRBV5-1, the J call TRBJ2-5; TRBD1 matches 7 bases. This CDR3 contains 15 residues. The germline CDR1 and CDR2 sequences are SGHRS and YFSETQ. V trimming: 0 bases; J trimming: 5 bases; junction bases outside the gene matches: 7. The CDR3 region has the DNA TGCGCCAGCAGCTTGGCAACAGGGGCTGATGAGACCCAGTACTTC. Translation: CASSLATGADETQYF.

This clone was recorded at least ten times. The genes are TRBV5-4 and TRBJ2-5; D is tentatively TRBD1 or TRBD2 (5 bases each). Germline CDR1 SGHNT, CDR2 YYREEE (reference sequence). V lost 5 bases, J lost 2 bases, and 13 bases lay in between. This CDR3 is 14 amino acids long. The CDR3 spells CASRLGASQETQYF. The CDR3 DNA is TGTGCCAGCAGACTCGGGGCGTCGCAAGAGACCCAGTACTTC.

This clone was observed at least ten times. The chain recombines TRBV27 with TRBJ2-2; no firm D call. V was clipped by 5 bases and J by 4 bases, with 8 bases between them. The CDR3 is 13 amino acids. Looked up from germline, CDR1 is MNHEY and CDR2 is SMNVEV (reference sequence). The CDR3 region has the DNA TGTGCCAGCAGTCCCCAAACCACCGGGGAGCTGTTTTTT. Amino acid sequence: CASSPQTTGELFF.

In its sample, this clone ranks as medium-sized (0.01 to 0.1%). The V and J genes are TRBV12-3 or TRBV12-4 and TRBJ1-1, with D tentatively TRBD1 (6 bases). The CDR3 runs to 13 residues. The V gene lost 5 bases and the J gene lost 3 bases, with 10 bases spanning the gap. The CDR3 nucleotides read TGTGCCAGCAGTCCACAGGGATACACTGAAGCTTTCTTT. It encodes CASSPQGYTEAFF.